The clone carrying this T cell receptor beta chain was recorded a few times. This sample was taken from a study of blood T cell repertoires in COVID-19. V lost 0 bases to trimming and J lost 7 bases, with 4 bases between them. The CDR3 is made up of 12 amino acids. Germline loops: CDR1 SGHRS, CDR2 YFSETQ. Produced via immunoSEQ multiplex PCR; TCRdb's table is partial and in-frame only. The sample contains roughly 260,000 clones, about 87% of which appear only once. V usage is TRBV5-1 and J usage is TRBJ2-2; D is undetermined. The receptor's source is a woman aged 25 to 39 with acute COVID-19. Sequencing was carried out using PBMCs or T cells enriched from blood (not recorded which). CDR3 bases: TGCGCCAGCAGCTTGGGGAGCGGGGAGCTGTTTTTT. Translation: CASSLGSGELFF.